The source of this TCR beta chain is a study of shared T cell receptors in the human thymus. Libraries were prepared by immunoSEQ multiplex PCR; TCRdb keeps only in-frame clonotypes and omits some of them. In the table there are almost 550,000 clones, roughly 74% of which are singletons. CDR3 length: 16 residues. Germline values: CDR1 MNHEY, CDR2 SMNVEV (reference sequence). Trimming took 6 bases from V and 5 from J; bases not matched to a gene: 15. Separately, the same data were catalogued under a study of human thymus T cells.

The sequenced sample consisted of thymocytes. The TCR sequence derives from a boy under three years old with a congenital heart defect. The V call is TRBV27, the J call TRBJ2-7, with 8 bases fitting TRBD1. The CDR3 DNA reads as TGTGCCAGCAGATCACAGGGGGTGACCACTTCGGACGAGCAGTACTTC. Translated, it gives CASRSQGVTTSDEQYF.